Presented here are 9 T cell receptor beta chains from one specimen sequenced in a study of human T cells and chemical hapten exposure. Time point noted: patch test 3, about 24 weeks after DPC sensitization. Stated treatment: therapeutic diphenylcyclopropenone sensitization with weekly scalp DPC. TCRdb re-derived calls from the RACE reads in MiXCR, one entry per CDR3 protein. The sample contains about 190,000 distinct CDR3 sequences, approximately 24% of which appear only once. Source: whole blood, taken in connection with sensitization to the hapten diphenylcyclopropenone (DPC). The receptors were gathered from a woman aged 40-49 years with alopecia areata. Some clones in this sample may be carry-over from other donors' samples.

Many counts were recorded for this clonotype. The chain employs TRBV6-1 and TRBJ2-7, with 8 bases fitting TRBD1. Per the germline V gene, CDR1 is MNHNS and CDR2 is SASEGT. Trimming took 7 bases from V and 7 from J; bases not matched to a gene: 12. The CDR3 is 14 residues long. The CDR3 coding sequence is TGTGCCAGCACCACCGGGACAGGAATTATGGAGCAGTACTTC. As protein: CASTTGTGIMEQYF.

This clonotype was recorded many times. This chain uses TRBV9 with TRBJ2-5; D unclear. There are 15 residues in the CDR3. Trimming shortened V by 1 base and J by 1 base, and 11 bases separated the two germline ends. Germline V lookup: CDR1 SGDLS, CDR2 YYNGEE. CDR3 region: CASSVFGHPQETQYF. The CDR3 bases are TGTGCCAGCAGCGTATTCGGCCATCCCCAAGAGACCCAGTACTTC.

V and J are TRBV29-1 and TRBJ2-1; D ambiguous. The CDR3 covers 12 residues. Germline V gene sequence: CDR1 SQVTM, CDR2 ANQGSEA. Trimming removed 4 bases from V and 7 bases from J, with 11 bases in between. CDR3 DNA sequence: TGCAGCGTTGGAAGAGGCTTTAATGAGCAGTTCTTC. Translation gives CSVGRGFNEQFF.

This clonotype has only a few counts. CDR3 sequence (DNA): TGCGCCAGCAGCCAACGAGCAGAGGATAGGTACGAGCAGTACTTC. Encoded protein: CASSQRAEDRYEQYF. The J gene is TRBJ2-7, the V gene TRBV4-1; D uncertain. The CDR3 consists of 15 residues. Trimming shortened V by 2 bases and J by 4 bases, and 15 bases separated the two germline ends. From germline, CDR1 is MGHRA and CDR2 YSYEKL.

This clonotype appeared many times. The chain is built from TRBV7-9 and TRBJ1-5, with D possibly being TRBD1 (5 bases). CDR3 size: 15 residues. Germline CDR1 SEHNR, CDR2 FQNEAQ (reference sequence). The V end was cut by 2 bases, the J end by 9 bases, with 17 bases between. CDR3 region: CASSLSTATGGPQHF. DNA for the CDR3: TGTGCCAGCAGCTTATCCACGGCTACGGGGGGGCCCCAGCATTTT.

This clonotype was seen once. This chain joins TRBV4-1 and TRBJ2-3, with D hard to call. The CDR3 contains 14 residues. V was clipped by 5 bases and J by 1 base, with 10 bases between them. Per germline, CDR1 MGHRA and CDR2 YSYEKL. This chain's CDR3 is CASSGMLGTDTQYF. The CDR3 DNA is TGCGCCAGCAGCGGGATGTTGGGCACAGATACGCAGTATTTT.

The chain combines TRBV24-1 with TRBJ2-3; 10 bases are a match to TRBD2. From germline, CDR1 is KGHDR and CDR2 SFDVKD. The CDR3 runs to 16 residues. The junction had 7 bases not matched to a gene; V was cut back by 3 bases and J by 5 bases. For the CDR3, the DNA is TGTGCCACCAGTGATGCTAGCGGGAGTGGACAAGATACGCAGTATTTT. This sequence encodes CATSDASGSGQDTQYF.

V is TRBV20-1 and J is TRBJ2-5; 8 nucleotides match TRBD1. This CDR3 has 13 residues. Germline CDR1 reads DFQATT; CDR2 reads SNEGSKA (reference sequence). The CDR3 region has the DNA TGCTCACCAAGACAGGGGATCCAAGAGACCCAGTACTTC. It is translated as CSPRQGIQETQYF.

V is TRBV30 and J is TRBJ2-7; D gene ambiguous. Germline CDR1 reads GTSNPN; CDR2 reads SVGIG (reference sequence). The V end lost 3 bases, the J end lost 7 bases, and 13 bases lay between the germline ends. There are 12 residues in the CDR3. The CDR3 bases are TGTGCCTGGAGCGGGCCAACTTTGGAGCAGTACTTC. Its translation: CAWSGPTLEQYF.